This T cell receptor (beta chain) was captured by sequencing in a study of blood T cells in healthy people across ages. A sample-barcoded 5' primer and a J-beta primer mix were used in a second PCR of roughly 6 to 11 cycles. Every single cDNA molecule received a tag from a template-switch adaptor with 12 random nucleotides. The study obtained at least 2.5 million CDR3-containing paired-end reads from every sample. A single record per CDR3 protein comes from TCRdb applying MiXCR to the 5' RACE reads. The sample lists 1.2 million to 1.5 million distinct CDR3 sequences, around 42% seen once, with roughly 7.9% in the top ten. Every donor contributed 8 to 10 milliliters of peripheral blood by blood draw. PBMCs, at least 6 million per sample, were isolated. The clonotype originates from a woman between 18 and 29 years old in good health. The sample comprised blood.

The CDR3 loop reads CASSFHGAAETQYF. The DNA of the CDR3 is TGTGCCAGCAGCTTTCATGGAGCGGCGGAGACCCAGTACTTC. This chain connects TRBV11-2 to TRBJ2-5, with a possible D match to TRBD2 (5 bases). The CDR3 is made up of 14 amino acids. The germline CDR1 and CDR2 sequences are SGHAT and FQNNGV. V dropped 3 bases and J dropped 5 bases, with 13 bases sitting between them.